Following are 6 T cell receptor beta chains from one sample sequenced in a study of control samples from healthy donors and cancer patients. TCRdb's table, derived via immunoSEQ multiplex PCR, lists solely in-frame clones and lacks some. The table lists about 120,000 clones, around 89% of them singletons, with approximately 2.2% in the top ten. The sequencing sample was made of blood. The receptor set was obtained from a woman between 65 and 79 years old in good health.

The V and J genes are TRBV18 and TRBJ1-5; D unclear. Germline V lookup: CDR1 KGHSH, CDR2 LQKENI. V was trimmed by 3 bases and J by 5 bases, leaving 17 bases between them. This CDR3 contains 16 residues. Here the CDR3 DNA reads TGTGCCAGCTCACCGGAGGCCGGGTCGCGCCATCAGCCCCAGCATTTT. Encoded protein: CASSPEAGSRHQPQHF. Using reference TRBV18 and TRBJ1-5 for the parts outside the CDR3, the full variable domain is NAGVMQNPRHLVRRRGQEARLRCSPMKGHSHVYWYRQLPEEGLKFMVYLQKENIIDESGMPKERFSAEFPKEGPSILRIQQVVRGDSAAYFCASSPEAGSRHQPQHFGDGTRLSIL.

The chain couples TRBV18 to TRBJ2-3; D is possibly TRBD2 (6 bases). Trimming took 3 bases from V and 0 from J, leaving 10 bases between them. Germline V gene data show CDR1 as KGHSH and CDR2 as LQKENI. This CDR3 has 15 residues. The CDR3 region is CASSPGGVSTDTQYF. The CDR3 DNA sequence: TGTGCCAGCTCACCGGGCGGGGTTAGCACAGATACGCAGTATTTT.

The rearrangement uses TRBV5-1 and TRBJ2-2; tentative D call: TRBD2 (5 bases). Deletions cut 4 bases from V and 4 bases from J, with 8 bases between. This CDR3 region has 13 residues. Germline CDR1 SGHRS, CDR2 YFSETQ. The CDR3 protein is CASSRGATGELFF. CDR3 DNA: TGCGCCAGCAGCCGGGGAGCCACCGGGGAGCTGTTTTTT.

This chain joins TRBV29-1 and TRBJ1-1, with 7 nucleotides matching TRBD1. This CDR3 is 12 amino acids long. V gave up 6 bases and J gave up 11 bases; unmatched junction bases: 12. The V gene's germline CDR1 is SQVTM and CDR2 ANQGSEA. The CDR3 loop reads CSVHGTEVRAFF. The CDR3 DNA reads TGCAGCGTACACGGGACAGAAGTTCGCGCTTTCTTT.

J is TRBJ1-1 and V is TRBV3-1 (or the pseudogene TRBV3-2); D remains unclear. Trimming stripped 4 bases from V and 3 bases from J, with 15 bases between. Germline CDR1 LGHDT, CDR2 YNNKEL (reference sequence). This CDR3 region has 15 residues. The CDR3 sequence: CASSRWVAEDTEAFF. The CDR3, as DNA: TGTGCCAGCAGCCGCTGGGTCGCTGAGGACACTGAAGCTTTCTTT.

The chain has TRBV6-6 and TRBJ1-2; 9 bases align to TRBD1. The V gene end was trimmed by 3 bases and the J gene end by 8 bases; junction bases not matched to a gene: 4. The CDR3 has 13 residues. Germline CDR1 and CDR2: MNHNY and SVGAGI (reference sequence). CDR3 in DNA: TGTGCCAGCAGTTATGGGACAGGGACCGGCTACACCTTC. Its translation: CASSYGTGTGYTF.